Below, 30 T cell receptor beta chains from the same sample are listed, as sequenced in a study of blood T cell repertoires in COVID-19. Assay used: immunoSEQ multiplex PCR; TCRdb lists only in-frame clones, some missing. The sample holds 150,000 to 160,000 clones, 65% to 90% seen once. Sequenced input: peripheral blood. Every receptor here comes from a woman in her sixties or seventies with COVID-19, enrolled during active disease.

The chain links TRBV24-1 to TRBJ2-1, with TRBD2 as a possible D gene (6 bases). The length of the CDR3 is 17 residues. CDR1 and CDR2 from the germline V gene are KGHDR and SFDVKD. V was cut by 4 bases and J by 0 bases, with 15 bases left in between. The CDR3 nucleotides read TGTGCCACCAGTGAGCTTGGGGACTTGAGCTCCTACAATGAGCAGTTCTTC. As protein: CATSELGDLSSYNEQFF.

The rearrangement links TRBV5-6 to TRBJ2-5; D call uncertain. V lost 2 bases and J 1 base, leaving 9 bases between the germline ends. The CDR3 runs to 14 residues. The germline CDR1 and CDR2 sequences are SGHDT and YYEEEE. The CDR3 reads CASSLTRLQETQYF. CDR3 nucleotide sequence: TGTGCCAGCAGCTTAACGAGACTCCAAGAGACCCAGTACTTC. The whole variable domain, filled in from reference TRBV5-6 and TRBJ2-5, reads DAGVTQSPTHLIKTRGQQVTLRCSPKSGHDTVSWYQQALGQGPQFIFQYYEEEERQRGNFPDRFSGHQFPNYSSELNVNALLLGDSALYLCASSLTRLQETQYFGPGTRLLVL.

This chain links TRBV25-1 with TRBJ2-1, with 7 bases fitting TRBD2. The CDR3 consists of 15 residues. V lost 7 bases, J lost 3 bases, and 9 bases stayed unmatched. Germline CDR1 is MGHDK and CDR2 is SYGVNS. This CDR3 reads CASTLSRDYYNEQFF. CDR3 DNA sequence: TGTGCCAGCACCCTTTCCCGGGACTACTACAATGAGCAGTTCTTC.

V and J are TRBV30 and TRBJ1-3; D ambiguous. The CDR3 is 14 residues long. Trimming left V 1 base short and J 6 bases short, with 13 bases between. Germline V gene data show CDR1 as GTSNPN and CDR2 as SVGIG (reference sequence). CDR3 in DNA: TGTGCCTGGAGTGCCTCTACCCATTTAAACACCATATATTTT. Translating it yields CAWSASTHLNTIYF.

This clone occurred once. The rearrangement joins TRBV10-3 to TRBJ2-3; D is unresolved. Deletions cut 4 bases from V and 1 base from J, with 9 bases between. Germline loops: CDR1 ENHRY, CDR2 SYGVKD. The CDR3 has 14 residues. The CDR3 bases are TGTGCCATCAGTGGTGGCGGCGGCACAGATACGCAGTATTTT. Protein sequence: CAISGGGGTDTQYF.

The CDR3 spells CASSRDRGLSNQPQHF. CDR3 bases: TGTGCCAGCTCACGGGACAGGGGTTTGAGCAATCAGCCCCAGCATTTT. The chain recombines TRBV18 with TRBJ1-5; 10 bases match TRBD1. The CDR3 totals 16 residues. Trimming cost V 4 bases and J 1 base; bases outside gene matches: 4. Germline lookup yields CDR1 KGHSH and CDR2 LQKENI.

The chain employs TRBV11-1 and TRBJ2-1, with D possibly matching TRBD2 (7 bases). The germline V gene encodes CDR1 SGHAT and CDR2 FQDESV (reference sequence). CDR3 size: 16 residues. V dropped 5 bases and J dropped 3 bases, with 17 bases sitting between them. The CDR3 here is CASSRRTAGNYNEQFF. CDR3 bases: TGTGCCAGCAGCCGCAGGACAGCGGGAAACTACAATGAGCAGTTCTTC.

This clone showed up just a few times. The chain uses TRBV6-5 and TRBJ1-2; 7 bases are shared with TRBD1. Germline-derived CDR1 and CDR2 are MNHEY and SVGAGI. V shed 9 bases and J 0 bases; nucleotides not matched to a gene: 4. The CDR3 runs 13 residues. CDR3 region: CASRDRANYGYTF. CDR3 DNA: TGTGCCAGTCGGGACAGAGCTAACTATGGCTACACCTTC.

This chain links TRBV5-4 with TRBJ1-2; D is ambiguous. The CDR3 extends over 14 amino acids. V lost 2 bases and J lost 4, with 12 bases in between. In germline, CDR1 is SGHNT, CDR2 YYREEE (reference sequence). The DNA for the CDR3 is TGTGCCAGCAGCTTAGACCGGGTGGCCTATGGCTACACCTTC. This codes for CASSLDRVAYGYTF.

The count of this clone is one. This chain links TRBV9 with TRBJ2-1, with TRBD2 identical over 12 bases. The CDR3 has 16 residues. V lost 0 bases, J lost 9 bases, and 7 bases stayed unmatched. Germline-derived CDR1 and CDR2 are SGDLS and YYNGEE. The CDR3 is CASSVAATSGRFEQFF. The CDR3 DNA sequence: TGTGCCAGCAGCGTAGCTGCGACTAGCGGGAGATTTGAGCAGTTCTTC.

This chain uses TRBV6-4 with TRBJ2-6; the D is unclear. From germline, CDR1 is MRHNA and CDR2 SNTAGT. The germline V and J ends were trimmed by 8 bases and 0 bases, with 8 bases remaining between them. The CDR3 has 14 amino acids. Written as DNA, the CDR3 is TGTGCCAGCCGAGATTTCTCTGGGGCCAACGTCCTGACTTTC. This sequence encodes CASRDFSGANVLTF.

This clone appeared a single time. DNA of the CDR3: TGTGCCAGCAGTTCTCTAGCGGGAGGGTACAATGAGCAGTTCTTC. This translates into CASSSLAGGYNEQFF. V is TRBV28 and J is TRBJ2-1; 12 bases align to TRBD2. The CDR3 has 15 residues. Germline assignment: CDR1 MDHEN and CDR2 SYDVKM. V lost 4 bases, J lost 4 bases, and 2 bases stayed unmatched.

The rearrangement joins TRBV13 to TRBJ1-1; 7 nucleotides agree with TRBD1. The CDR3 runs 14 residues. The V and J ends lost 5 bases and 2 bases, in that order; junction bases with no gene match: 5. The germline gives CDR1 PRHDT, CDR2 FYEKMQ (reference sequence). The CDR3 bases are TGTGCCAGCAGCCGTTGGGACAGTAACACTGAAGCTTTCTTT. Amino acids: CASSRWDSNTEAFF.

This chain connects TRBV5-1 to TRBJ2-3; 9 nucleotides line up with TRBD2. Germline lookup yields CDR1 SGHRS and CDR2 YFSETQ. The CDR3 runs 18 residues. J lost 4 bases, V lost 3 bases, and 15 bases had no gene match. The CDR3 DNA reads TGCGCCAGCAGCTCCCTGGGTAGCGGGAGCGGTGAGGCAGATACGCAGTATTTT. Residues: CASSSLGSGSGEADTQYF.

This sequence joins TRBV15 and TRBJ1-5; 10 bases agree with TRBD1. Germline V gene data show CDR1 as LNHNV and CDR2 as YYDKDF (reference sequence). The CDR3 consists of 17 residues. V dropped 1 base and J dropped 2; count of bases not matched to a gene: 5. The CDR3 loop is CATSRATGTGGNQPQHF. The CDR3 bases are TGTGCCACCAGCAGAGCAACCGGGACAGGGGGCAATCAGCCCCAGCATTTT. Combining the CDR3 with reference TRBV15 and TRBJ1-5 gives the whole variable domain DAMVIQNPRYQVTQFGKPVTLSCSQTLNHNVMYWYQQKSSQAPKLLFHYYDKDFNNEADTPDNFQSRRPNTSFCFLDIRSPGLGDTAMYLCATSRATGTGGNQPQHFGDGTRLSIL.

This clone was detected only a few times. Germline and junction disagree at one end, which may indicate a read error. The chain couples TRBV6-5 to TRBJ1-1; 9 bases are a match to TRBD1. Germline V gene data show CDR1 as MNHEY and CDR2 as SVGAGI. This CDR3 comprises 12 residues. The CDR3 region is CASSYGQGPWIF. CDR3 nucleotides: TGTGCCAGCAGTTATGGACAGGGGCCTTGGATCTTT.

This sequence joins TRBV4-2 and TRBJ1-6; TRBD1 agrees at 7 bases. From germline, CDR1 is LGHNA and CDR2 YNFKEQ. This CDR3 region has 16 residues. The J segment lost 7 bases and the V segment lost 4 bases, leaving 10 bases of the junction unmatched. This CDR3 is CASSRAQGSWNSPLHF. The CDR3 DNA sequence: TGTGCCAGCAGCCGCGCACAGGGGTCATGGAATTCACCCCTCCACTTT.

V is TRBV10-1 and J is TRBJ2-7; 7 bases are shared with TRBD2. Germline loops: CDR1 WNHNN, CDR2 SYGVQD (reference sequence). This CDR3 has 15 residues. V was pared by 2 bases and J by 6 bases, with 10 bases of the junction left unmatched. The CDR3 nucleotides read TGCGCCAGCAGTGAGGGACGCGGGAGTATTATCGAGCAGTACTTC. It yields the protein CASSEGRGSIIEQYF.

V and J are TRBV29-1 and TRBJ2-1; D is perhaps TRBD2 (6 bases). With 3 bases removed from V and 10 bases from J, the gap between germline ends came to 16 bases. Germline CDR1 is SQVTM and CDR2 is ANQGSEA. This CDR3 is 13 amino acids long. The CDR3 DNA follows: TGCAGCGTTGAGGGGAGGCCCCCGGCGGAGCAGTTCTTC. Translated, it gives CSVEGRPPAEQFF.

This rearrangement joins TRBV28 to TRBJ2-3, with 11 bases aligning to TRBD2. Unmatched junction bases numbered 4, after V lost 4 bases and J lost 4 bases. CDR1 and CDR2 (germline): MDHEN, SYDVKM. This CDR3 contains 15 residues. The CDR3 sequence: CASSSLAGGADTQYF. The CDR3 nucleotides are TGTGCCAGCAGTTCCCTAGCGGGAGGCGCAGATACGCAGTATTTT.

The chain has TRBV6-1 and TRBJ1-2; a weak D match, TRBD1 (5 bases). In germline, CDR1 is MNHNS, CDR2 SASEGT. The CDR3 sequence is 14 residues long. V lost 2 bases and J lost 8, with 15 bases in between. CDR3 DNA sequence: TGTGCCAGCAGTGAACCGGGACTGATGGGAGGCTACACCTTC. It translates to CASSEPGLMGGYTF.

The chain employs TRBV10-3 and TRBJ1-3; D remains ambiguous. The germline V gene has CDR1 ENHRY and CDR2 SYGVKD. The V end was cut by 3 bases, the J end by 4 bases, with 4 bases between. This CDR3 spans 12 amino acids. The CDR3, as DNA: TGTGCCATCAGTGACACAGGAAACACCATATATTTT. Protein sequence: CAISDTGNTIYF.

The genes are TRBV3-1 (or the pseudogene TRBV3-2) and TRBJ1-2, with a weak D call TRBD1 (6 bases). The CDR3 spans 14 residues. Germline CDR1 LGHDT, CDR2 YNNKEL (reference sequence). V was cut by 1 base and J by 4 bases, with 10 bases left in between. The CDR3 spells CASSQAGQIYGYTF. The CDR3 coding sequence is TGTGCCAGCAGCCAAGCAGGACAGATCTATGGCTACACCTTC.

The J gene is TRBJ1-1, the V gene TRBV18; D is possibly TRBD1 (6 bases). V was clipped by 3 bases and J by 1 base, with 15 bases between them. The CDR3 has 16 residues. CDR1 is KGHSH, CDR2 LQKENI, per germline. DNA of the CDR3: TGTGCCAGCTCACCGGCCATGTTGGGGGCGAACACTGAAGCTTTCTTT. This codes for CASSPAMLGANTEAFF.

The chain employs TRBV5-1 and TRBJ2-3; 12 nucleotides line up with TRBD2. Germline lookup yields CDR1 SGHRS and CDR2 YFSETQ. Trimming cost V 4 bases and J 4 bases; bases outside gene matches: 7. The CDR3 loop spans 16 amino acids. Here the CDR3 reads CASSLPTSGRPDTQYF. The CDR3 nucleotides are TGCGCCAGCAGCCTTCCGACTAGCGGGAGACCAGATACGCAGTATTTT.

The V and J genes are TRBV27 and TRBJ1-2, with D uncertain. Germline CDR1 and CDR2: MNHEY and SMNVEV (reference sequence). This CDR3 comprises 14 residues. V was cut by 3 bases and J by 5 bases, with 13 bases left in between. The CDR3 region has the DNA TGTGCCAGCAGTTTGGGTCCCCCGAGGTATGGCTACACCTTC. This encodes CASSLGPPRYGYTF.

The chain links TRBV20-1 to TRBJ1-4, with unresolved D. The length of the CDR3 is 11 residues. Germline assignment: CDR1 DFQATT and CDR2 SNEGSKA (reference sequence). CDR3 coding DNA: TGCAGCCCCTATAGTGCGGAAAAACTGTTTTTT. Translating it yields CSPYSAEKLFF.

The J gene is TRBJ1-5, the V gene TRBV3-1 (or the pseudogene TRBV3-2); 9 nucleotides match TRBD1. In germline, CDR1 is LGHDT, CDR2 YNNKEL (reference sequence). Trimming cost V 1 base and J 0 bases; bases outside gene matches: 4. The CDR3 has 17 amino acids. CDR3 nucleotide sequence: TGTGCCAGCAGCCAAGGGCGGACAGGGGTTAGCAATCAGCCCCAGCATTTT. It codes for CASSQGRTGVSNQPQHF.

The rearrangement joins TRBV19 to TRBJ2-3, with 11 bases that match TRBD2. The CDR3 contains 13 residues. Germline V gives CDR1 LNHDA, CDR2 SQIVND (reference sequence). The V segment lost 5 bases and the J segment 6 bases; nucleotides outside the gene matches: 1. The CDR3 loop is CASSRLAGDTQYF. In nucleotides, the CDR3 is TGTGCCAGTAGTCGACTAGCGGGGGATACGCAGTATTTT.

The chain joins TRBV6-5 to TRBJ1-5, with D unclear. The V gene's germline CDR1 is MNHEY and CDR2 SVGAGI. The V and J ends lost 5 bases and 4 bases respectively, with 9 bases between them. The length of the CDR3 is 13 residues. The CDR3 loop reads CASSQTRNQPQHF. The CDR3 bases are TGTGCCAGCAGTCAGACACGGAATCAGCCCCAGCATTTT.